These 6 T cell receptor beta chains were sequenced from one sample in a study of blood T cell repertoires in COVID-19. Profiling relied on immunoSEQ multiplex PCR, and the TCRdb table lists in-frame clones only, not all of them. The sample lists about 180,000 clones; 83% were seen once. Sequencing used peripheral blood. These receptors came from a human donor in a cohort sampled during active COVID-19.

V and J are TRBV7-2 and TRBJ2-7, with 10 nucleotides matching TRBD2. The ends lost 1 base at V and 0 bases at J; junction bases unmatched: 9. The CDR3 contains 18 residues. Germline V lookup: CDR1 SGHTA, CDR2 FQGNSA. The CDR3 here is CASSLVAGGHGSSYEQYF. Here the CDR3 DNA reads TGTGCCAGCAGCTTAGTAGCGGGAGGCCACGGTTCCTCCTACGAGCAGTACTTC.

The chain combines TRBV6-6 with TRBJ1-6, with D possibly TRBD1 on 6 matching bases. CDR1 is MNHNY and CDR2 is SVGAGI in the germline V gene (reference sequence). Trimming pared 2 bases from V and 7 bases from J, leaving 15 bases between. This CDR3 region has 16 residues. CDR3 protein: CASSYGRGFLNSPLHF. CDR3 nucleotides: TGTGCCAGCAGTTACGGGAGGGGGTTTTTGAATTCACCCCTCCACTTT.

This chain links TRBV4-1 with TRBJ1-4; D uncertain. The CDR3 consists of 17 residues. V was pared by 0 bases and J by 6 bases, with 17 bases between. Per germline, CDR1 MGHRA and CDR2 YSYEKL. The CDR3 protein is CASSQDQEALEDEKLFF. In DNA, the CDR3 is TGCGCCAGCAGCCAAGATCAGGAGGCCCTAGAGGATGAAAAACTGTTTTTT.

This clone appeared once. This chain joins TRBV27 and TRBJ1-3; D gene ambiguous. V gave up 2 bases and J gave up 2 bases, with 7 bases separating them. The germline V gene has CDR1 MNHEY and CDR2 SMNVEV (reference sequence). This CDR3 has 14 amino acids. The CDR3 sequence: CASSLGGAGNTIYF. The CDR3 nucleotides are TGTGCCAGCAGTTTAGGCGGGGCTGGAAACACCATATATTTT.

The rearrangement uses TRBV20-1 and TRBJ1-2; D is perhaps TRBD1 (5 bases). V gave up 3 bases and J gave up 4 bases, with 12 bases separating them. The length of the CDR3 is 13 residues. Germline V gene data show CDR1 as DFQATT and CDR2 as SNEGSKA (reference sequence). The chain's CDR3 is CSASTGEGYGYTF. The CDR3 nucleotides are TGCAGTGCTAGTACGGGGGAAGGCTATGGCTACACCTTC.

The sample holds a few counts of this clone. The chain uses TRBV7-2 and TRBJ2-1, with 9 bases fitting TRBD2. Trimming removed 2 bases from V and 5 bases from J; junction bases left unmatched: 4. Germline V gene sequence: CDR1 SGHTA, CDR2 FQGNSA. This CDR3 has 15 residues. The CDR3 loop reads CASSLISGGHNEQFF. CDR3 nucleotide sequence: TGTGCCAGCAGCTTAATTAGCGGGGGCCACAATGAGCAGTTCTTC.